A single sample is the source of the 14 T cell receptor beta chains below, sequenced in a study of blood T cell repertoires in COVID-19. Sequencing was performed with immunoSEQ multiplex PCR; in TCRdb, only in-frame clones are kept and a portion is missing. The sample comprises around 260,000 clones, about 91% of which are singletons, and approximately 2.6% rests with the top ten. The specimen was peripheral blood. The receptors come from a person aged 18 to 30 with COVID-19, enrolled during active disease.

The chain is built from TRBV11-2 and TRBJ2-1; TRBD1 agrees at 7 bases. Germline V CDR1 and CDR2: SGHAT, FQNNGV. The CDR3 has 16 amino acids. V shed 5 bases and J 4 bases; nucleotides not matched to a gene: 11. CDR3 bases: TGTGCCAGCAGCCAGAGGGGGCGTACTCTTTACAATGAGCAGTTCTTC. This codes for CASSQRGRTLYNEQFF.

This clone was counted only a few times. The chain has TRBV6-2 or TRBV6-3 and TRBJ1-5; tentatively, D is TRBD1 (5 bases). The CDR3 extends over 16 amino acids. Germline CDR1 reads MNHEY; CDR2 reads SVGEGT. V lost 6 bases to trimming and J lost 0 bases, with 15 bases between them. The CDR3 coding sequence is TGTGCCAGCAGCACCGAAACAGGTTATAGCAATCAGCCCCAGCATTTT. Translated, it gives CASSTETGYSNQPQHF.

This clone has only a few counts. The rearrangement links TRBV6-5 to TRBJ2-7; 9 bases line up with TRBD1. Germline assignment: CDR1 MNHEY and CDR2 SVGAGI. Trimming at V came to 5 bases and at J to 3 bases, leaving 5 bases not matched to a gene. The CDR3 loop spans 14 amino acids. The CDR3: CASSRTGEGYEQYF. CDR3 DNA sequence: TGTGCCAGCAGTCGGACAGGGGAAGGCTACGAGCAGTACTTC.

This sequence joins TRBV7-9 and TRBJ1-5; D is possibly TRBD1 (5 bases). With 8 bases removed from V and 0 bases from J, the gap between germline ends came to 8 bases. Germline loops: CDR1 SEHNR, CDR2 FQNEAQ (reference sequence). This CDR3 has 13 amino acids. The CDR3 DNA follows: TGTGCCAGCGGGGCAGGTAGCAATCAGCCCCAGCATTTT. Protein product: CASGAGSNQPQHF.

The V and J genes are TRBV24-1 and TRBJ2-1; D remains unclear. The CDR3 loop spans 15 amino acids. CDR1 and CDR2 (germline): KGHDR, SFDVKD. V was trimmed by 4 bases and J by 4 bases, leaving 13 bases between them. The CDR3 loop reads CATSDSQRSYNEQFF. CDR3 DNA sequence: TGTGCCACCAGTGACAGCCAGAGGTCGTACAATGAGCAGTTCTTC.

The chain combines TRBV6-5 with TRBJ1-1; TRBD1 is a possible D gene (6 bases). Germline V gives CDR1 MNHEY, CDR2 SVGAGI. The CDR3 length is 14 residues. V dropped 8 bases and J dropped 5 bases, with 18 bases sitting between them. CDR3 sequence (DNA): TGTGCCAGCGCAGGGGCTTTGAAGAGGACTGAAGCTTTCTTT. Residues: CASAGALKRTEAFF.

J is TRBJ2-7 and V is TRBV18, with 10 bases fitting TRBD2. CDR3 size: 17 residues. The V segment lost 3 bases and the J segment 2 bases; nucleotides outside the gene matches: 10. The V gene's germline CDR1 is KGHSH and CDR2 LQKENI. For the CDR3, the DNA is TGTGCCAGCTCACCGACCAGTACAGGACTAGCGGCCTACGAGCAGTACTTC. It specifies CASSPTSTGLAAYEQYF.

The chain uses TRBV5-1 and TRBJ1-1; 8 bases are a match to TRBD1. The CDR3 spans 16 residues. Germline values: CDR1 SGHRS, CDR2 YFSETQ. Trimming at V came to 4 bases and at J to 3 bases, leaving 11 bases not matched to a gene. CDR3 nucleotide sequence: TGCGCCAGCAGCCAACGCTTGATGACAGGGGACACTGAAGCTTTCTTT. Amino acids: CASSQRLMTGDTEAFF.

The chain has TRBV5-6 and TRBJ1-2; a possible D gene is TRBD1 (6 bases). Trimming cost V 4 bases and J 8 bases, with 18 bases left between them. The V gene's germline CDR1 is SGHDT and CDR2 YYEEEE. The CDR3 runs 14 residues. The CDR3 DNA reads TGTGCCAGCAGCCGGGGGGTCAGGGGTAGCGGCTACACCTTC. Translated, it gives CASSRGVRGSGYTF.

The rearrangement links TRBV7-2 to TRBJ2-5, with TRBD1 matching over 8 bases. This CDR3 has 14 residues. The germline CDR1 and CDR2 sequences are SGHTA and FQGNSA. V lost 5 bases to trimming and J lost 1 base; unmatched junction nucleotides: 3. CDR3 sequence: CASSLDRGQETQYF. CDR3 bases: TGTGCCAGCAGCCTCGACAGGGGCCAAGAGACCCAGTACTTC.

This chain connects TRBV21-1 to TRBJ2-2; the DNA was not used to check the table's D call, TRBD2. TRBV21-1 is tagged as a pseudogene. The CDR3 is 17 amino acids. CDR3 region: CARRQDASGGETGELFF. The CDR3 nucleotides are TGTGCCCGCAGGCAGGATGCCTCGGGAGGAGAGACCGGGGAGCTGTTTTTT.

The V gene is TRBV5-1, the J gene TRBJ2-7, with 7 bases that match TRBD2. V trimming: 2 bases; J trimming: 1 base; junction bases outside the gene matches: 6. CDR3 length equals 15 residues. Germline V CDR1 and CDR2: SGHRS, YFSETQ. CDR3 region: CASSFGGTGSYEQYF. The CDR3 DNA reads as TGCGCCAGCAGCTTCGGGGGGACGGGATCCTACGAGCAGTACTTC.

CDR3 residues: CASNLSGDYYQYF. In nucleotides, the CDR3 is TGTGCCAGCAACCTATCCGGGGACTATTATCAGTACTTC. The chain joins TRBV12-3 or TRBV12-4 to TRBJ2-4; 7 bases match TRBD2. The CDR3 covers 13 residues. The V gene end was trimmed by 7 bases and the J gene end by 12 bases; junction bases not matched to a gene: 12.

The rearrangement joins TRBV2 to TRBJ1-1, with TRBD1 matching over 7 bases. Germline CDR1 is SNHLY and CDR2 is FYNNEI. V shed 6 bases, J shed 6 bases, and the junction held 13 bases outside the gene matches. The CDR3 extends over 15 amino acids. CDR3 nucleotides: TGTGCCAGCAGACAGGGGTCGAGGGAACAGGCTGAAGCTTTCTTT. Translating gives CASRQGSREQAEAFF.